These T cell receptor beta chains were read from a single sample in a study of control samples from healthy donors and cancer patients. The assay was immunoSEQ multiplex PCR, and TCRdb's table has in-frame clones only and misses some. The sample consists of some 100,000 clones, 70% to 90% of them appearing once. The sample taken for sequencing was blood. These receptors came from a man aged 30-40 years in good health. The CDR3 runs from the conserved cysteine through the conserved F or W. A D gene is named only where the DNA matches it firmly. Only part of the rows carry a size: once, few, many, or a class if the clone is expanded.

V,D,size,length,J,DNA,CDR3
TRBV7-3,-,-,15,TRBJ2-6,TGTGCCAGCAGCTTAACAGGGGCGGGGGCCAACGTCCTGACTTTC,CASSLTGAGANVLTF
TRBV18,TRBD1,few,17,TRBJ1-6,TGTGCCAGCTCACCTAATAAGGACAGGGGCTACAATTCACCCCTCCACTTT,CASSPNKDRGYNSPLHF
TRBV5-1,TRBD1,-,17,TRBJ2-6,TGCGCCAGTCAACCGGGACAGGGGGCGTCTGGGGCCAACGTCCTGACTTTC,CASQPGQGASGANVLTF
TRBV14,-,-,14,TRBJ1-2,TGTGCCAGCAGCCAAGTTTCCTCGCCGGATGGCTACACCTTC,CASSQVSSPDGYTF
TRBV5-5,TRBD1,-,16,TRBJ1-4,TGTGCCAGCAGCTTCGTAGGGGGCCCGGGCGGTGAAAAACTGTTTTTT,CASSFVGGPGGEKLFF
TRBV27,-,-,12,TRBJ1-1,TGTGCCAGCAGTTTCCCGGGAGGGGAGGCTTTCTTT,CASSFPGGEAFF
TRBV7-3,TRBD1,-,18,TRBJ2-3,TGTGCCAGCAGCTTAAGCGCAGGGGGCGGAATAGGGACAGATACGCAGTATTTT,CASSLSAGGGIGTDTQYF
TRBV28,-,-,16,TRBJ1-2,TGTGCCATCAAATCGAGCAGGGACCCCCCGACCTATGGCTACACCTTC,CAIKSSRDPPTYGYTF
TRBV5-1,-,once,14,TRBJ1-4,TGCGCCAGTAGGGACGGGGCGGCTAATGAAAAACTGTTTTTT,CASRDGAANEKLFF
TRBV7-9,-,-,16,TRBJ1-1,TGTGCCAGCAGCTTTTTGGAGGGGAGGGTTAGCACTGAAGCTTTCTTT,CASSFLEGRVSTEAFF
TRBV30,TRBD1,-,18,TRBJ2-6,TGTGCCTGGAACGCCGGGACAGGGTATATCTCTGGGGCCAACGTCCTGACTTTC,CAWNAGTGYISGANVLTF
TRBV6-6,-,-,14,TRBJ1-1,TGTGCCAGCAGTTTCAACAGGGATAGGGATGGAGCTTTCTTT,CASSFNRDRDGAFF
TRBV19,TRBD1,once,19,TRBJ2-6,TGTGCCAGTAGGTACCGCTCCGGGACAGGGGTCTCTGGGGCCAACGTCCTGACTTTC,CASRYRSGTGVSGANVLTF
TRBV7-9,-,-,14,TRBJ2-1,TGTGCCAGCAGCTCCGAGGTCTATAGCGGCGAGCAGTTCTTC,CASSSEVYSGEQFF
TRBV19,TRBD1,-,15,TRBJ1-2,TGTGCCAGTAGTACCCGGACAGGAGCTAACTATGGCTACACCTTC,CASSTRTGANYGYTF
TRBV11-2,-,-,15,TRBJ1-3,TGTGCCAGCAGCTTACCCGGCAGAAGTGGAAACACCATATATTTT,CASSLPGRSGNTIYF
TRBV5-3,-,-,17,TRBJ2-7,TGTGCCAGAAGCCGCTCCGGAGGATCGGGTTTCTCCTACGAGCAGTACTTC,CARSRSGGSGFSYEQYF
TRBV7-2,-,-,17,TRBJ1-1,TGTGCCAGCAGCTTAATAGGTCGAGGAATTGAGAACACTGAAGCTTTCTTT,CASSLIGRGIENTEAFF
TRBV2,-,-,15,TRBJ1-2,TGTGCCAGCAGTGAAGCGGGGATTACCTCAGATGGCTACACCTTC,CASSEAGITSDGYTF
TRBV5-4,TRBD1,-,13,TRBJ1-2,TGTGCCAGCAGACGACAGGGTCACTATGGCTACACCTTC,CASRRQGHYGYTF
TRBV7-9,-,-,14,TRBJ1-1,TGTGCCAGCAGCATGGGAGGAGGGAACACTGAAGCTTTCTTT,CASSMGGGNTEAFF
TRBV5-4,-,-,13,TRBJ1-3,TGTGCCAGCAGATCGTTTGGTGGAAACACCATATATTTT,CASRSFGGNTIYF
TRBV24-1,TRBD1,-,17,TRBJ2-2,TGTGCCACCAGTGATTTGCCAGGGACAGGGGGTACCGGGGAGCTGTTTTTT,CATSDLPGTGGTGELFF
TRBV19,-,-,12,TRBJ1-1,TGTGCCAGTAGTAGGGGGGCCACTGAAGCTTTCTTT,CASSRGATEAFF
TRBV10-3,TRBD1,-,17,TRBJ1-1,TGTGCCATCAGTTCAGCCGGGACAGCAAATTTGAACACTGAAGCTTTCTTT,CAISSAGTANLNTEAFF
TRBV5-1,TRBD1,-,14,TRBJ1-2,TGCGCCAGCAGCCAATTCCGGGACAGTTTTAGCTACACCTTC,CASSQFRDSFSYTF